Below are 5 T cell receptor beta chains sequenced from a single sample in a study of cytomegalovirus exposure and HLA in healthy donors. The PCR used 60 Vbeta and 13 Jbeta primers. Sequencing was performed with immunoSEQ multiplex PCR; in TCRdb, only in-frame clones are kept and a portion is missing. The sample holds 100,000 to 150,000 clones; under 80% are singletons and the top ten take 3.5% to 4.5%. The sequencing input was PBMCs. The origin of the receptors is a man aged 40-50 years in good health and CMV-seropositive.

The chain employs TRBV15 and TRBJ2-3, with TRBD1 matching over 8 bases. CDR1 and CDR2 from the germline V gene are LNHNV and YYDKDF (reference sequence). CDR3 length: 18 residues. V lost 0 bases, J lost 2 bases, and 10 bases stayed unmatched. The CDR3 sequence: CATSRDWAGQVTTDTQYF. In DNA, the CDR3 is TGTGCCACCAGCAGAGATTGGGCGGGACAGGTGACCACAGATACGCAGTATTTT.

This clone was counted only a few times. The chain employs TRBV5-6 and TRBJ2-6; unclear D gene. Between the trimmed V and J ends, which lost 0 bases and 4 bases, there was a span of 11 bases. The germline CDR1 and CDR2 sequences are SGHDT and YYEEEE. This CDR3 is 16 amino acids long. The CDR3, as DNA: TGTGCCAGCAGCTTGGCCTCGGGTCTCGGGGCCAACGTCCTGACTTTC. This encodes CASSLASGLGANVLTF.

V usage is TRBV9 and J usage is TRBJ2-7; D is perhaps TRBD1 (6 bases). V was clipped by 0 bases and J by 4 bases, with 14 bases between them. The CDR3 runs 15 residues. CDR1 and CDR2 (germline): SGDLS, YYNGEE. The CDR3: CASSVETGGEYEQYF. The CDR3 nucleotides are TGTGCCAGCAGCGTAGAGACAGGAGGAGAATACGAGCAGTACTTC. Variable domain in full (rest from reference TRBV9 and TRBJ2-7): DSGVTQTPKHLITATGQRVTLRCSPRSGDLSVYWYQQSLDQGLQFLIQYYNGEERAKGNILERFSAQQFPDLHSELNLSSLELGDSALYFCASSVETGGEYEQYFGPGTRLTVT.

CDR3 DNA: TGTGCCAGTAGTATTGACAGGGTATCAGATACGCAGTATTTT. Its translation: CASSIDRVSDTQYF. The J gene is TRBJ2-3, the V gene TRBV19; 7 nucleotides match TRBD1. The CDR3 is 14 amino acids. J was trimmed by 4 bases and V by 3 bases; bases with no gene match: 4. Germline V gene sequence: CDR1 LNHDA, CDR2 SQIVND (reference sequence).

The chain links TRBV30 to TRBJ2-2, with TRBD1 as a possible D gene (6 bases). Germline values: CDR1 GTSNPN, CDR2 SVGIG (reference sequence). CDR3 length equals 15 residues. V was cut by 4 bases and J by 3 bases, with 15 bases left in between. The CDR3 here is CAWNPGATYTGELFF. In nucleotides, the CDR3 is TGTGCCTGGAATCCAGGGGCCACGTACACCGGGGAGCTGTTTTTT.